This T cell receptor (beta chain) was recovered during a study of T cells after posttransplantation cyclophosphamide. Repertoires were generated with immunoSEQ multiplex PCR, while TCRdb's copy carries only in-frame clones and drops some. The sample holds tens of thousands of clones, and no clone turns up only once. The CDR3 is made up of 17 amino acids. The germline V gene encodes CDR1 LNHDA and CDR2 SQIVND (reference sequence). Trimming took 4 bases from V and 1 from J; bases not matched to a gene: 8. Peripheral blood was collected from the related graft donor on the marrow donation day. By sample fraction, this clone is medium-sized. Its antigen remains unknown. Findings and caveats of the study: Recipient CMV seropositivity and CMV reactivation strongly tracked TRB clonality. TRB overlap between skin or GI tissue T cells and blood was limited.

Sequenced: PBMCs. The V gene is TRBV19, the J gene TRBJ2-1; TRBD2 matches 9 bases. The sequence derives from a man aged 45-65 years in good health, CMV-negative, and a related stem cell transplant donor. CDR3 protein: CASSSLAGALSYNEQFF. In nucleotides, the CDR3 is TGTGCCAGTAGTAGCTTAGCGGGGGCCCTTTCCTACAATGAGCAGTTCTTC.